Below are 18 T cell receptor beta chains sequenced from a single sample in a study of early T cells in non-severe SARS-CoV-2 infection. A single record per CDR3 protein comes from TCRdb applying MiXCR to the 5' RACE reads. Here the sample spans 25,000 to 35,000 distinct CDR3 sequences, 6% being singletons. This sample comprised whole blood, obtained at baseline. The receptors come from an adult who was a healthcare worker with PCR-confirmed SARS-CoV-2 infection or an uninfected control (not recorded which).

This clonotype showed up just a few times. The chain recombines TRBV3-1 with TRBJ2-1; 9 bases line up with TRBD1. After removal of 1 base from V and 7 bases from J, the junction contained 2 bases not matched to a gene. Germline V lookup: CDR1 LGHDT, CDR2 YNNKEL (reference sequence). The CDR3 sequence is 14 residues long. CDR3 DNA sequence: TGTGCCAGCAGCCAAGTTGGGACAGGGAATGAGCAGTTCTTC. Translated: CASSQVGTGNEQFF.

This clonotype was counted many times. This sequence joins TRBV30 and TRBJ1-4; 9 bases are shared with TRBD1. The ends lost 3 bases at V and 0 bases at J; junction bases unmatched: 14. Germline V lookup: CDR1 GTSNPN, CDR2 SVGIG (reference sequence). This CDR3 spans 19 amino acids. The CDR3 DNA is TGTGCCTGGAGCCGGGGCCGGACAGGGGTTAGTCCAACTAATGAAAAACTGTTTTTT. This gives the protein CAWSRGRTGVSPTNEKLFF. The whole variable domain, filled in from reference TRBV30 and TRBJ1-4, reads SQTIHQWPATLVQPVGSPLSLECTVEGTSNPNLYWYRQAAGRGLQLLFYSVGIGQISSEVPQNLSASRPQDRQFILSSKKLLLSDSGFYLCAWSRGRTGVSPTNEKLFFGSGTQLSVL.

This clonotype was found many times. The chain couples TRBV4-3 to TRBJ2-1; D not certain. Germline CDR1 is LGHNA and CDR2 is YSLEER. The V and J ends lost 0 bases and 10 bases respectively, with 13 bases between them. The CDR3 is 14 amino acids. This chain's CDR3 is CASSQDLEPNEQFF. For the CDR3, the DNA is TGCGCCAGCAGCCAAGACTTAGAGCCTAACGAGCAGTTCTTC.

The chain is built from TRBV18 and TRBJ1-1; no definite D call. Germline CDR1 and CDR2: KGHSH and LQKENI. The CDR3 runs 16 residues. With 0 bases removed from V and 9 bases from J, the gap between germline ends came to 20 bases. The CDR3 DNA is TGTGCCAGCTCACCACCAGGGTTAACTCTTACAAGTCAAGCTTTCTTT. It translates to CASSPPGLTLTSQAFF.

About this clonotype itself: One junction end does not reproduce the germline sequence, and a read error may be involved. J is TRBJ2-5 and V is TRBV7-7, with 11 positions matching TRBD2. CDR3 length equals 14 residues. CDR1 SSHAT and CDR2 FNYEAQ come from the germline V gene (reference sequence). This chain's CDR3 is CASSRTSGRETQYF. The CDR3 nucleotides read TGTGCTAGCAGCCGTACTAGCGGGAGAGAGACCCAGTACTTC.

This clonotype was detected a few times. This rearrangement joins TRBV13 to TRBJ2-5; tentatively, D is TRBD1 (8 bases). The CDR3 runs 15 residues. V gave up 3 bases and J gave up 5 bases, with 16 bases separating them. Per germline, CDR1 PRHDT and CDR2 FYEKMQ (reference sequence). As DNA, the CDR3 is TGTGCCAGCAGCTTTGGGGACAGGCGGGAGGAGACCCAGTACTTC. Protein sequence: CASSFGDRREETQYF.

The V gene is TRBV19, the J gene TRBJ2-3; D perhaps matches TRBD2 (5 bases). V shed 3 bases and J shed 3 bases, with 13 bases lying between them. From germline, CDR1 is LNHDA and CDR2 SQIVND (reference sequence). The CDR3 is 15 amino acids. The CDR3 is CASSMRRPGTDTQYF. The CDR3 DNA is TGTGCCAGTAGTATGAGGAGGCCTGGGACAGATACGCAGTATTTT.

Many counts were recorded for this clonotype. The V and J genes are TRBV30 and TRBJ1-3; D remains ambiguous. Trimming removed 0 bases from V and 3 bases from J, with 12 bases in between. The length of the CDR3 is 15 residues. Germline values: CDR1 GTSNPN, CDR2 SVGIG (reference sequence). In DNA, the CDR3 is TGTGCCTGGAGTGTGGGATTCACCAGTGGAAACACCATATATTTT. Protein product: CAWSVGFTSGNTIYF.

The table lists this clonotype with a few counts. The chain carries TRBV7-8 and TRBJ2-1, with 11 bases that match TRBD2. Germline CDR1 SGHVS, CDR2 FQNEAQ. Trimming removed 3 bases from V and 4 bases from J; junction bases left unmatched: 11. The CDR3 runs 18 residues. CDR3 sequence reads: CASSLRPWTSGPYNEQFF. Written as DNA, the CDR3 is TGTGCCAGCAGCTTGCGCCCGTGGACTAGCGGGCCATACAATGAGCAGTTCTTC.

This clonotype was observed many times. The V call is TRBV29-1, the J call TRBJ2-5, with D perhaps matching TRBD1 (6 bases). Trimming cost V 5 bases and J 5 bases, with 18 bases left between them. This CDR3 has 14 amino acids. CDR1 and CDR2 (germline): SQVTM, ANQGSEA. The CDR3 reads CSVRGQGIGETQYF. DNA of the CDR3: TGCAGCGTTCGAGGGCAGGGGATCGGGGAGACCCAGTACTTC.

This chain joins TRBV3-2 and TRBJ2-7. TRBV3-2 is a listed pseudogene. CDR3 size: 17 residues. Here the CDR3 DNA reads TGTGCCAGCAGCCAAGATAGCGCGGCGATCTGCTCCTACGAGCAGAACTTC. Encoded protein: CASSQDSAAICSYEQNF.

In its sample, this clonotype was seen many times. The rearrangement links TRBV20-1 to TRBJ2-1; tentatively, D is TRBD1 (7 bases). Germline V gene sequence: CDR1 DFQATT, CDR2 SNEGSKA (reference sequence). The CDR3 is 12 residues long. Trimming took off 6 bases at V and 7 bases at J, with 13 bases between the two ends. The CDR3 here is CSAQGGLNEQFF. CDR3 sequence (DNA): TGCAGTGCCCAGGGGGGATTGAATGAGCAGTTCTTC.

There are many counts of this clonotype. V usage is TRBV7-9 and J usage is TRBJ2-3, with TRBD2 matching over 10 bases. CDR1 is SEHNR, CDR2 FQNEAQ, per germline (reference sequence). The CDR3 runs 16 residues. V gave up 5 bases and J gave up 1 base; unmatched junction bases: 6. The CDR3 here is CASSPKLAGGTDTQYF. The CDR3 nucleotides are TGTGCCAGCAGCCCTAAGCTAGCGGGAGGCACAGATACGCAGTATTTT. Full variable domain (remainder filled in from reference TRBV7-9 and TRBJ2-3): DTGVSQNPRHKITKRGQNVTFRCDPISEHNRLYWYRQTLGQGPEFLTYFQNEAQLEKSRLLSDRFSAERPKGSFSTLEIQRTEQGDSAMYLCASSPKLAGGTDTQYFGPGTRLTVL.

At least ten counts were recorded for this clonotype. This chain links TRBV20-1 with TRBJ1-2; 8 bases map to TRBD1. The CDR3 loop spans 14 amino acids. Germline CDR1 is DFQATT and CDR2 is SNEGSKA (reference sequence). V shed 0 bases, J shed 7 bases, and the junction held 7 bases outside the gene matches. CDR3 DNA: TGCAGTGCTAGAGATGGGCAGGGGGCGCCTGGCTACACCTTC. As protein: CSARDGQGAPGYTF.

In this sample, this clonotype turned up a few times. The CDR3 sequence: CSARDSTEMNEKLFF. In DNA, the CDR3 is TGCAGTGCTAGAGATAGTACAGAAATGAATGAAAAACTGTTTTTT. The V and J genes are TRBV20-1 and TRBJ1-4; D is uncertain. V was clipped by 0 bases and J by 5 bases, with 13 bases between them. Per germline, CDR1 DFQATT and CDR2 SNEGSKA (reference sequence). CDR3 length equals 15 residues.

This clonotype was seen ten or more times. This chain joins TRBV6-2 or TRBV6-3 and TRBJ2-5, with 7 bases fitting TRBD1. The J segment lost 1 base and the V segment lost 6 bases, leaving 5 bases of the junction unmatched. This CDR3 has 14 residues. Germline CDR1 reads MNHEY; CDR2 reads SVGEGT. The CDR3 DNA reads TGTGCCAGCAGCTCGGGACAGCCCCAAGAGACCCAGTACTTC. Translated, it gives CASSSGQPQETQYF.

The sample holds many counts of this clonotype. The chain employs TRBV5-1 and TRBJ2-5, with D possibly being TRBD2 (5 bases). The V end was cut by 0 bases, the J end by 4 bases, with 13 bases between. Germline V gives CDR1 SGHRS, CDR2 YFSETQ. The CDR3 sequence is 15 residues long. The CDR3 DNA sequence: TGCGCCAGCAGCTTGGCGGGGTTACTAGGAGAGACCCAGTACTTC. Encoded protein: CASSLAGLLGETQYF.

This clonotype was seen ten or more times. J is TRBJ2-5 and V is TRBV6-6; 8 positions match TRBD1. CDR1 is MNHNY, CDR2 SVGAGI, per germline (reference sequence). The CDR3 length is 15 residues. V was clipped by 6 bases and J by 3 bases; unmatched bases: 9. The CDR3 region has the DNA TGTGCCAGCAGAAGGACAGGGTCCGGCGAAGAGACCCAGTACTTC. Amino acids: CASRRTGSGEETQYF.